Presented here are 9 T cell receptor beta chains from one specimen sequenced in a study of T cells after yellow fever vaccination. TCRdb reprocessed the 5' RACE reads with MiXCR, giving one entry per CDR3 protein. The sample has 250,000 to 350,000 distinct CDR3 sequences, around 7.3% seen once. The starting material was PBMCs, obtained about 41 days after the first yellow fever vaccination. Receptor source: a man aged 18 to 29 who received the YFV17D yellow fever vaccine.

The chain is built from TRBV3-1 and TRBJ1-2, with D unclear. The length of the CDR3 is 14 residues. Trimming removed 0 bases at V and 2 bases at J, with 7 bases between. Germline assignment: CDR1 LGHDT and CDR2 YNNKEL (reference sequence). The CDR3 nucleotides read TGTGCCAGCAGCCAAGAGGCTAGAAACTATGGCTACACCTTC. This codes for CASSQEARNYGYTF.

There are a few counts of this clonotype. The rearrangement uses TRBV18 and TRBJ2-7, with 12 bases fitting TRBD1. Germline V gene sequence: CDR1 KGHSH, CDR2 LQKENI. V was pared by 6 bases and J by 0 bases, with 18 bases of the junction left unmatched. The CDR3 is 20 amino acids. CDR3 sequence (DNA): TGTGCCAGCTCTCAGGAAGGGGGACAGGGGGCTTCCATCGGCTCCTACGAGCAGTACTTC. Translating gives CASSQEGGQGASIGSYEQYF.

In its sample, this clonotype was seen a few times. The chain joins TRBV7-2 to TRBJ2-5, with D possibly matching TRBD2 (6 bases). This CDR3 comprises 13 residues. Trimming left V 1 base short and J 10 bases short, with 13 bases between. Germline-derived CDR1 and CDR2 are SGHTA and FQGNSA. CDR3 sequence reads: CASSLVWRVGQYF. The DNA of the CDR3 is TGTGCCAGCAGCTTAGTGTGGAGGGTGGGCCAGTACTTC.

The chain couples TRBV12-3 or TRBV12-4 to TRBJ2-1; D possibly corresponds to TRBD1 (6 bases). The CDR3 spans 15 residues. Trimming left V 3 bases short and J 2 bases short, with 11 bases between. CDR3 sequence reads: CASSFRQDPYNEQFF. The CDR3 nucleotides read TGTGCCAGCAGTTTTAGACAGGACCCCTACAATGAGCAGTTCTTC.

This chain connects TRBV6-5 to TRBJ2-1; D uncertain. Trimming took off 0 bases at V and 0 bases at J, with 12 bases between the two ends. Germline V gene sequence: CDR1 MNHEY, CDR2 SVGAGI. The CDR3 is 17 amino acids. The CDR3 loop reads CASSYSGIVSSYNEQFF. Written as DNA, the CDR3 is TGTGCCAGCAGTTACTCAGGGATAGTAAGCTCCTACAATGAGCAGTTCTTC.

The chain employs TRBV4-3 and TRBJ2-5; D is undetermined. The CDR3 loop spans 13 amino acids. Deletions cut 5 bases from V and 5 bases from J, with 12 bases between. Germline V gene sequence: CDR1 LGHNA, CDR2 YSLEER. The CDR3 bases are TGCGCCAGCAGCTCCTGGTCCGGGGAGACCCAGTACTTC. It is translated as CASSSWSGETQYF.

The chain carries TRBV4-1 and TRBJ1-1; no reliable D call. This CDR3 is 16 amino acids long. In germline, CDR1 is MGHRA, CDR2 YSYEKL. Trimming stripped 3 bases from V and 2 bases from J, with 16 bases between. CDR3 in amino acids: CASSQGTALGNTEAFF. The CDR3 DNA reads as TGCGCCAGCAGCCAGGGAACCGCCTTGGGCAACACTGAAGCTTTCTTT.

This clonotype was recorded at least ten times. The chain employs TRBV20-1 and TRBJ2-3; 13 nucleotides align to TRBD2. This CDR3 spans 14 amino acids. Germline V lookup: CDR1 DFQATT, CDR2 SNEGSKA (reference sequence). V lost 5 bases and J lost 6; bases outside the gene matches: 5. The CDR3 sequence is CSALTSGGQDTQYF. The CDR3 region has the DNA TGCAGTGCTTTGACTAGCGGGGGGCAGGATACGCAGTATTTT.

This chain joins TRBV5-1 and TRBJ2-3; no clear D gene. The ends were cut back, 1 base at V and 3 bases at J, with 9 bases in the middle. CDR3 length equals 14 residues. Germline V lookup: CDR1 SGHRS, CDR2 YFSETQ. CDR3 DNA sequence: TGCGCCAGCAGCTTGAACGGCGAGACAGATACGCAGTATTTT. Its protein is CASSLNGETDTQYF. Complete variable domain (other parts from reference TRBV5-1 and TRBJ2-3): KAGVTQTPRYLIKTRGQQVTLSCSPISGHRSVSWYQQTPGQGLQFLFEYFSETQRNKGNFPGRFSGRQFSNSRSEMNVSTLELGDSALYLCASSLNGETDTQYFGPGTRLTVL.